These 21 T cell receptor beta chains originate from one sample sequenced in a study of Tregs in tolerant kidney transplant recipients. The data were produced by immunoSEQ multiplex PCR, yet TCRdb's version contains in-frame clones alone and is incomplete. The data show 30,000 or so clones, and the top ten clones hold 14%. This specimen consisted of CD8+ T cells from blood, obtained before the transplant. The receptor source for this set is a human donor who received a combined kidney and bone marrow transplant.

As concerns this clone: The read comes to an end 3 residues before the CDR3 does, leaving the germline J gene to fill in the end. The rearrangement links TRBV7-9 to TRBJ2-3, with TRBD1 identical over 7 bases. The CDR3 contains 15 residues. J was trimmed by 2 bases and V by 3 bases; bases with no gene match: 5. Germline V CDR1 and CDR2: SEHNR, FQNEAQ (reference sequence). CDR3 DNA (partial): TGTGCCAGCAGCTTTACAGGGGCGAACACAGATACG. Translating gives CASSFTGANTDT. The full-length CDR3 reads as CASSFTGANTDTQYF.

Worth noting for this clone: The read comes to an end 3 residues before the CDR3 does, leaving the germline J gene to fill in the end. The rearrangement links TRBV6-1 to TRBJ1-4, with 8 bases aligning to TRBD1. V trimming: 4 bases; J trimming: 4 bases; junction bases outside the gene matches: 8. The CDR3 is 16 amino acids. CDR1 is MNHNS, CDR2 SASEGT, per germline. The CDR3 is CASSGSPGQDNEKLFF. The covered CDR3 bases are TGTGCCAGCAGTGGGTCACCGGGACAGGATAATGAAAAA.

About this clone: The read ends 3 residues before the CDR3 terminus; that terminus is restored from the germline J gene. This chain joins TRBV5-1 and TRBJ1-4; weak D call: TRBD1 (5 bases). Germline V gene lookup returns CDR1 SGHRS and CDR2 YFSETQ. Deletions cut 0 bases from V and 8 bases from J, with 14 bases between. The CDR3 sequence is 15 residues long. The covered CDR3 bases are TGCGCCAGCAGCTTGGCCAGCGGGGGGACCGAAAAA. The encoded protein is CASSLASGGTEK. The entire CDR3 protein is CASSLASGGTEKLFF.

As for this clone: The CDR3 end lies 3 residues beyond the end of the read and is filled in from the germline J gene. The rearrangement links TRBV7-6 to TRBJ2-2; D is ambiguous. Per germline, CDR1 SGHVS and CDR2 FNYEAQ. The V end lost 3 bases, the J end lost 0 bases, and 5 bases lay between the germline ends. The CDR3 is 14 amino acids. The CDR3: CASSFVANTGELFF. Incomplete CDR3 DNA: TGTGCCAGCAGCTTCGTCGCGAACACCGGGGAG. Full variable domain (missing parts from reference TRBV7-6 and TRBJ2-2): GAGVSQSPRYKVTKRGQDVALRCDPISGHVSLYWYRQALGQGPEFLTYFNYEAQQDKSGLPNDRFSAERPEGSISTLTIQRTEQRDSAMYRCASSFVANTGELFFGEGSRLTVL.

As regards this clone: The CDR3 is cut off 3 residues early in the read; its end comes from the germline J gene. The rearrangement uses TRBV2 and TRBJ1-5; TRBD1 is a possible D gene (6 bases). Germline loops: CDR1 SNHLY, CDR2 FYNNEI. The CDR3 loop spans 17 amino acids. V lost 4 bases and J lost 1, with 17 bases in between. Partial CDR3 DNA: TGTGCCAGCAGTGTTCGGGGGGGCGGGTTAAGCAATCAGCCC. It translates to CASSVRGGGLSNQP. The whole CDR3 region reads CASSVRGGGLSNQPQHF.

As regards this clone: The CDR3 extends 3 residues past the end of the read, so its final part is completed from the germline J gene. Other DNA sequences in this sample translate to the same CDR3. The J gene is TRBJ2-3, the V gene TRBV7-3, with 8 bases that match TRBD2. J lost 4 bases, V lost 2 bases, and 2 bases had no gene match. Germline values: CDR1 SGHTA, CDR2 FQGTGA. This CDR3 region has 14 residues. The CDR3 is CASSLAGGSDTQYF. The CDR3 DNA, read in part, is TGTGCCAGCAGCTTAGCGGGAGGTTCAGATACG. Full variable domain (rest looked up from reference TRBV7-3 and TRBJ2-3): GAGVSQTPSNKVTEKGKYVELRCDPISGHTALYWYRQSLGQGPEFLIYFQGTGAADDSGLPNDRFFAVRPEGSVSTLKIQRTERGDSAVYLCASSLAGGSDTQYFGPGTRLTVL.

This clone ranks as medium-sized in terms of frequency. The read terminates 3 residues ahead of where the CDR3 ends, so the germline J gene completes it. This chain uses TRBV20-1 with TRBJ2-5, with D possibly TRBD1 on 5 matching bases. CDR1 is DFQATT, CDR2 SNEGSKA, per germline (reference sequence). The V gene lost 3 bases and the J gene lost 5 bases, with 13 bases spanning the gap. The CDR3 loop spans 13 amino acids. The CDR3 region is CSARIAGSETQYF. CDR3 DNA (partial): TGCAGTGCTAGGATTGCAGGGTCGGAGACC.

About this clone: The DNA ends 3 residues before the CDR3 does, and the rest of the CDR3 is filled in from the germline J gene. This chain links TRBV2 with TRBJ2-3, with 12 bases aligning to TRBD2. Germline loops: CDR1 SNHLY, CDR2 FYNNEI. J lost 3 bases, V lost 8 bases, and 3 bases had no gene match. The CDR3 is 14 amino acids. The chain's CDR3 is CASSGTSGTDTQYF. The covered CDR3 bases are TGTGCCAGCTCAGGGACTAGCGGGACAGATACG.

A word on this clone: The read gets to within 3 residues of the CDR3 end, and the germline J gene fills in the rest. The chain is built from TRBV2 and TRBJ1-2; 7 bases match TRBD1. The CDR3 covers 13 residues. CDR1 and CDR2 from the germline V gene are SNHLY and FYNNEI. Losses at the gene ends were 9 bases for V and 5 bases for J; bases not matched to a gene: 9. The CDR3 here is CARGNQGGYGYTF. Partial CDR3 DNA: TGTGCCAGAGGAAACCAGGGGGGATATGGC. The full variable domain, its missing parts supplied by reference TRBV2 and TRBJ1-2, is EPEVTQTPSHQVTQMGQEVILRCVPISNHLYFYWYRQILGQKVEFLVSFYNNEISEKSEIFDDQFSVERPDGSNFTLKIRSTKLEDSAMYFCARGNQGGYGYTFGSGTRLTVV.

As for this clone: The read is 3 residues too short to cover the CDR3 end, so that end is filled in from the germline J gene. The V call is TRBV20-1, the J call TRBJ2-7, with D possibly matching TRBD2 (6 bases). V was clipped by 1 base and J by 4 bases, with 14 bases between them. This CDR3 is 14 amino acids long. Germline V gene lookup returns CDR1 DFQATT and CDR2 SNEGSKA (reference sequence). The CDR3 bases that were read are TGCAGTGCTAGAGGGGTAGCGGAGGAGTACGAG. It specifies CSARGVAEEYE. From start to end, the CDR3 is CSARGVAEEYEQYF.

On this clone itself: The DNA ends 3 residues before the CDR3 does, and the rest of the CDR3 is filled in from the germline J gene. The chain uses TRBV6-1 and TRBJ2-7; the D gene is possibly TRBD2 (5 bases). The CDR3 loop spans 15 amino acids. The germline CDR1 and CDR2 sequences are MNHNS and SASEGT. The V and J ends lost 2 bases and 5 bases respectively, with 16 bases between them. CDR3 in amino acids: CASSEPAVKFDEQYF. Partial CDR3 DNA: TGTGCCAGCAGTGAACCAGCGGTGAAGTTCGACGAG.

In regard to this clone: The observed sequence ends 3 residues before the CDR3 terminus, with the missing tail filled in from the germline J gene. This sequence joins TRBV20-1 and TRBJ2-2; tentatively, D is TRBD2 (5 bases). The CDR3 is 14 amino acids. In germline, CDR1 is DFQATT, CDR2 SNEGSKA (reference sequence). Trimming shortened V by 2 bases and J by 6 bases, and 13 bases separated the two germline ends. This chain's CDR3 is CSARKLARAGELFF. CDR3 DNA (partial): TGCAGTGCTAGAAAGCTAGCCCGTGCCGGGGAG.

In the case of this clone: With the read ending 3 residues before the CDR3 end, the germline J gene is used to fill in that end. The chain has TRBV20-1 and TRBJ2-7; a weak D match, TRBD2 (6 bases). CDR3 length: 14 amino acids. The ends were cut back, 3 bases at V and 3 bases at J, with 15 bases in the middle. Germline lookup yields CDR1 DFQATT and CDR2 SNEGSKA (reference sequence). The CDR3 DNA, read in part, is TGCAGTGCTAGTGGCAGGGAGGAAATCTACGAG. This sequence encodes CSASGREEIYE. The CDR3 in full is CSASGREEIYEQYF.

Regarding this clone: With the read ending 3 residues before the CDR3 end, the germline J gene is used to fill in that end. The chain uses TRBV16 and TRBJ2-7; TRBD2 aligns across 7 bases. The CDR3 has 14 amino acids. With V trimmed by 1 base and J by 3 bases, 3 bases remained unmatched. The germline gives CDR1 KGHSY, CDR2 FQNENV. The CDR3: CASSQFGGSYEQYF. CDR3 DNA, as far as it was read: TGTGCCAGCAGCCAATTCGGGGGGAGCTACGAG. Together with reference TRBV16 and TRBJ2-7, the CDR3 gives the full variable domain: GEEVAQTPKHLVRGEGQKAKLYCAPIKGHSYVFWYQQVLKNEFKFLISFQNENVFDETGMPKERFSAKCLPNSPCSLEIQATKLEDSAVYFCASSQFGGSYEQYFGPGTRLTVT.

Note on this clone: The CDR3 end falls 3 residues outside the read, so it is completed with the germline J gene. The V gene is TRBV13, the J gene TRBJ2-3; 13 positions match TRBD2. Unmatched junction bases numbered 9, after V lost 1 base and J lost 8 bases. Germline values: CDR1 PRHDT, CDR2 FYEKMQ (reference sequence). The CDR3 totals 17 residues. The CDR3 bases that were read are TGTGCCAGCAGCTTAGACCCAGGGACTAGCGGGACTACTACG. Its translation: CASSLDPGTSGTTT. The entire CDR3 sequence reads CASSLDPGTSGTTTQYF.

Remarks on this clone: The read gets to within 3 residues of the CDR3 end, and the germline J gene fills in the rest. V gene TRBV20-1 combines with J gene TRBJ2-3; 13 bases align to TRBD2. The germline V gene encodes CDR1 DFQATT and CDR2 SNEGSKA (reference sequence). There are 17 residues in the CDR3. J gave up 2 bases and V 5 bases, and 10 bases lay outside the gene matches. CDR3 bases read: TGCAGTGCTCGCGGGGGACTAGCGGGAAAGACCACAGATACG. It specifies CSARGGLAGKTTDT. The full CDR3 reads CSARGGLAGKTTDTQYF.

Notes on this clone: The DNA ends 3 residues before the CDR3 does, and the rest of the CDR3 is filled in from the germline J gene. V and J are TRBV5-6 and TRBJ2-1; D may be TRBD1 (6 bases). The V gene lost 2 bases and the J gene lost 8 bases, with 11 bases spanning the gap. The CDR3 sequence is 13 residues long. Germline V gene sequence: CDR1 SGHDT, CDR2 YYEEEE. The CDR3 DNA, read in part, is TGTGCCAGCAGCTTAATCACAGGGTATGAG. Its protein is CASSLITGYE. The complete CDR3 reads CASSLITGYEQFF.

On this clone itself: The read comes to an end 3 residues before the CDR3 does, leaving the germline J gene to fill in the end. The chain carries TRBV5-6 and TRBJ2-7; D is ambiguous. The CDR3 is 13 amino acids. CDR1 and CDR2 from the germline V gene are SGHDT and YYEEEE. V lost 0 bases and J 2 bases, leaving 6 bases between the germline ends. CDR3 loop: CASSLAVTYEQYF. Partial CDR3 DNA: TGTGCCAGCAGCTTGGCAGTAACCTACGAG. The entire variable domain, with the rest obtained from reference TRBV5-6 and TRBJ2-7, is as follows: DAGVTQSPTHLIKTRGQQVTLRCSPKSGHDTVSWYQQALGQGPQFIFQYYEEEERQRGNFPDRFSGHQFPNYSSELNVNALLLGDSALYLCASSLAVTYEQYFGPGTRLTVT.

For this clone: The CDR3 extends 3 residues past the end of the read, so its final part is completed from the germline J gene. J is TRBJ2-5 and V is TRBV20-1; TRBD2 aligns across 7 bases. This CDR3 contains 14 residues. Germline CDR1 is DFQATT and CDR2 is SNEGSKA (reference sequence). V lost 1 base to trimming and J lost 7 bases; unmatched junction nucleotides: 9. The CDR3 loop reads CSARGGGELGTQYF. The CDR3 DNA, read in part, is TGCAGTGCTAGAGGGGGAGGGGAGCTTGGGACC.

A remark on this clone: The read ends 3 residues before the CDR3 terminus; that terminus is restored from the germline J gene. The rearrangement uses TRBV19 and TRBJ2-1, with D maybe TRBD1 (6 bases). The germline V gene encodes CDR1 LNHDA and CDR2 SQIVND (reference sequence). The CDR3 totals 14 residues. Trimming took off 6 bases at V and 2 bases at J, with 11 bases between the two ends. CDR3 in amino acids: CASSSGTTYNEQFF. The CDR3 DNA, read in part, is TGTGCCAGTAGCAGTGGGACAACCTACAATGAG.

The covered CDR3 bases are TGCAGCGTTGAGAAGGCTAGCGGGAGGGGGAATGAG. It specifies CSVEKASGRGNE. The full CDR3 sequence reads CSVEKASGRGNEQFF. The rearrangement links TRBV29-1 to TRBJ2-1, with 12 bases that match TRBD2. The read finishes 3 residues shy of the CDR3 end, and the germline J gene is used to complete it. The CDR3 is 15 amino acids. The trim removed 3 bases at V and 7 bases at J, leaving 7 bases unmatched. The germline V gene has CDR1 SQVTM and CDR2 ANQGSEA.